One sample yielded the 21 T cell receptor beta chains listed below, sequenced in a study of beta chain features in type 1 diabetes. Overall study findings and caveats: Patients with Type 1 diabetes showed moderately but significantly shorter TCRB CDR3s in all four CD4+ subsets.

Sequenced material consisted of expressed TCRB transcripts (all of the isolated RNA was reverse transcribed). Assay used: immunoSEQ multiplex PCR; TCRdb lists only in-frame clones, some missing. The sample consists of about 400,000 clones, roughly 12% of them appearing once. Antigen specificity for these receptors is unknown. What was sequenced was naive CD4+ T cells from blood. Source of these receptors: a woman younger than 35 with type 1 diabetes.

This sequence joins TRBV16 and TRBJ1-5; D perhaps matches TRBD1 (5 bases). CDR3 length: 14 amino acids. Per the germline V gene, CDR1 is KGHSY and CDR2 is FQNENV. Trimming took 0 bases from V and 9 from J, leaving 12 bases between them. For the CDR3, the DNA is TGTGCCAGCAGCCAATCGCGACAGCGTCTGCCCCAGCATTTT. As protein: CASSQSRQRLPQHF.

As regards this clone: A read error may produce the germline difference seen at one junction end. J is TRBJ1-2 and V is TRBV2, with TRBD1 as a possible D gene (6 bases). This CDR3 contains 11 residues. In germline, CDR1 is SNHLY, CDR2 FYNNEI. The CDR3 DNA follows: TGTGCCAGCAGCCTTACCCTGGACAGATTCTTC. Encoded protein: CASSLTLDRFF.

V is TRBV29-1 and J is TRBJ2-5; no firm D call. The CDR3 runs 11 residues. Trimming pared 5 bases from V and 3 bases from J, leaving 7 bases between. Germline V lookup: CDR1 SQVTM, CDR2 ANQGSEA. CDR3 coding DNA: TGCAGCGTTAGAGACAAAGAGACCCAGTACTTC. Protein product: CSVRDKETQYF. Filled out from reference TRBV29-1 and TRBJ2-5, the complete variable domain reads SAVISQKPSRDICQRGTSLTIQCQVDSQVTMMFWYRQQPGQSLTLIATANQGSEATYESGFVIDKFPISRPNLTFSTLTVSNMSPEDSSIYLCSVRDKETQYFGPGTRLLVL.

On this clone itself: Other DNA variants within this sample encode the same CDR3. For the CDR3, the DNA is TGTGCCAGCAGCTTAGGACAGAACTATGGCTACACCTTC. Its translation is CASSLGQNYGYTF. The gene calls are TRBV7-2 and TRBJ1-2; D possibly corresponds to TRBD1 (5 bases). V was clipped by 1 base and J by 2 bases, with 5 bases between them. CDR1 and CDR2 from the germline V gene are SGHTA and FQGNSA. The CDR3 length is 13 residues.

The chain couples TRBV30 to TRBJ2-1, with TRBD2 as a possible D gene (6 bases). There are 14 residues in the CDR3. V shed 2 bases and J shed 5 bases, with 13 bases lying between them. In germline, CDR1 is GTSNPN, CDR2 SVGIG (reference sequence). The CDR3 reads CAWSRGTGNNEQFF. CDR3 DNA: TGTGCCTGGAGTCGAGGGACTGGAAACAATGAGCAGTTCTTC.

This clone was seen only a few times. This rearrangement joins TRBV5-1 to TRBJ2-2; 7 bases map to TRBD1. J gave up 2 bases and V 0 bases, and 1 base lay outside the gene matches. The germline CDR1 and CDR2 sequences are SGHRS and YFSETQ. This CDR3 comprises 15 residues. This CDR3 is CASSLEGGNTGELFF. CDR3 coding DNA: TGCGCCAGCAGCTTGGAAGGGGGCAACACCGGGGAGCTGTTTTTT.

This clone was seen a few times. V usage is TRBV2 and J usage is TRBJ1-2, with 9 bases lining up with TRBD1. This CDR3 is 15 amino acids long. Germline assignment: CDR1 SNHLY and CDR2 FYNNEI. Trimming at V came to 1 base and at J to 5 bases, leaving 5 bases not matched to a gene. CDR3 bases: TGTGCCAGCAGTGAAGGGACAGGGGAGTGGTATGGCTACACCTTC. It codes for CASSEGTGEWYGYTF.

There are a few counts of this clone. The rearrangement uses TRBV28 and TRBJ2-7; D not certain. CDR1 and CDR2 (germline): MDHEN, SYDVKM. Deletions cut 2 bases from V and 3 bases from J, with 5 bases between. The CDR3 has 12 residues. CDR3 DNA sequence: TGTGCCAGCAGTTTAAACAGCTACGAGCAGTACTTC. This codes for CASSLNSYEQYF.

Notes on this clone: Distinct nucleotide sequences in the sample also encode this CDR3. The rearrangement links TRBV9 to TRBJ1-1; D is ambiguous. The CDR3 has 13 amino acids. V lost 0 bases and J 0 bases, leaving 3 bases between the germline ends. Germline V gene lookup returns CDR1 SGDLS and CDR2 YYNGEE. The CDR3 here is CASSVAVNTEAFF. The CDR3, as DNA: TGTGCCAGCAGCGTAGCTGTGAACACTGAAGCTTTCTTT.

This clone was picked up a small number of times. This chain joins TRBV9 and TRBJ2-3; TRBD2 agrees at 10 bases. The CDR3 has 15 amino acids. Germline V gene lookup returns CDR1 SGDLS and CDR2 YYNGEE. Trimming cost V 3 bases and J 6 bases; bases outside gene matches: 7. CDR3 sequence reads: CASSGSGGHGDTQYF. The CDR3 DNA is TGTGCCAGCAGCGGTAGCGGGGGGCACGGGGATACGCAGTATTTT.

The chain recombines TRBV19 with TRBJ2-7; maybe TRBD1 (6 bases). V gave up 3 bases and J gave up 7 bases, with 10 bases separating them. There are 12 residues in the CDR3. Germline V gene data show CDR1 as LNHDA and CDR2 as SQIVND (reference sequence). CDR3 loop: CASSMTGGEQYF. The CDR3 region has the DNA TGTGCCAGTAGTATGACAGGCGGGGAGCAGTACTTC.

This clone was picked up a small number of times. This chain joins TRBV10-3 and TRBJ1-1; D is uncertain. Germline CDR1 reads ENHRY; CDR2 reads SYGVKD. The CDR3 is made up of 13 amino acids. Trimming cost V 8 bases and J 3 bases, with 13 bases left between them. CDR3 nucleotide sequence: TGTGCCATCTCTAGCGCCCCAGACACTGAAGCTTTCTTT. The encoded protein is CAISSAPDTEAFF.

This clone occurred a few times. The chain couples TRBV6-5 to TRBJ1-1; D is uncertain. Trimming shortened V by 6 bases and J by 3 bases, and 11 bases separated the two germline ends. The CDR3 runs 13 residues. CDR1 and CDR2 (germline): MNHEY, SVGAGI. CDR3 protein: CASSPQIYTEAFF. In DNA form, the CDR3 reads TGTGCCAGCAGCCCTCAGATATACACTGAAGCTTTCTTT.

This clone was seen a few times. The chain has TRBV29-1 and TRBJ2-6; 8 bases map to TRBD1. J gave up 0 bases and V 4 bases, and 2 bases lay outside the gene matches. The CDR3 is made up of 15 amino acids. Germline values: CDR1 SQVTM, CDR2 ANQGSEA. In nucleotides, the CDR3 is TGCAGCGTTGGACAGGGGAGCTCTGGGGCCAACGTCCTGACTTTC. Translated: CSVGQGSSGANVLTF. The whole variable domain, remainder taken from reference TRBV29-1 and TRBJ2-6, is SAVISQKPSRDICQRGTSLTIQCQVDSQVTMMFWYRQQPGQSLTLIATANQGSEATYESGFVIDKFPISRPNLTFSTLTVSNMSPEDSSIYLCSVGQGSSGANVLTFGAGSRLTVL.

There are a few counts of this clone. The chain joins TRBV27 to TRBJ1-2; D is unclear. The CDR3 is 12 amino acids. Germline V gene data show CDR1 as MNHEY and CDR2 as SMNVEV (reference sequence). Deletions cut 3 bases from V and 5 bases from J, with 7 bases between. The CDR3 reads CASSFSGYGYTF. CDR3 DNA sequence: TGTGCCAGCAGTTTTTCCGGGTATGGCTACACCTTC.

This clone was seen a handful of times. The gene calls are TRBV11-1 and TRBJ2-1; 9 bases are a match to TRBD2. There are 14 residues in the CDR3. The germline V gene has CDR1 SGHAT and CDR2 FQDESV (reference sequence). The V gene end was trimmed by 5 bases and the J gene end by 7 bases; junction bases not matched to a gene: 6. The CDR3 nucleotides read TGTGCCAGCAGCGTCCTAGCGGGAACAAATGAGCAGTTCTTC. Its protein product is CASSVLAGTNEQFF. Full variable domain (outside the CDR3, taken from reference TRBV11-1 and TRBJ2-1): EAEVAQSPRYKITEKSQAVAFWCDPISGHATLYWYRQILGQGPELLVQFQDESVVDDSQLPKDRFSAERLKGVDSTLKIQPAELGDSAMYLCASSVLAGTNEQFFGPGTRLTVL.

The CDR3 loop reads CASGRGETQYF. The CDR3 bases are TGTGCCAGCGGGCGGGGAGAGACCCAGTACTTC. This sequence joins TRBV6-1 and TRBJ2-5; TRBD2 might be the D (6 bases). V was cut by 8 bases and J by 4 bases, with 8 bases left in between. CDR1 and CDR2 from the germline V gene are MNHNS and SASEGT. The CDR3 is 11 amino acids.

The gene calls are TRBV5-4 and TRBJ2-7, with D possibly matching TRBD2 (5 bases). This CDR3 region has 13 residues. V was trimmed by 4 bases and J by 5 bases, leaving 13 bases between them. Per the germline V gene, CDR1 is SGHNT and CDR2 is YYREEE (reference sequence). The CDR3 sequence: CASSPARGNEQYF. Here the CDR3 DNA reads TGTGCCAGCAGCCCGGCACGGGGTAACGAGCAGTACTTC.

This clone was seen a few times. The chain joins TRBV29-1 to TRBJ2-7; weak D call: TRBD1 (6 bases). The ends were cut back, 6 bases at V and 6 bases at J, with 12 bases in the middle. Germline V gene lookup returns CDR1 SQVTM and CDR2 ANQGSEA. The CDR3 sequence is 11 residues long. The CDR3 region has the DNA TGCAGCGTCGACAGGTTAGGCGAGCAGTACTTC. This codes for CSVDRLGEQYF.

The rearrangement joins TRBV28 to TRBJ2-7; 11 bases align to TRBD2. The CDR3 has 17 residues. V dropped 2 bases and J dropped 6; count of bases not matched to a gene: 12. Germline V gene data show CDR1 as MDHEN and CDR2 as SYDVKM. The CDR3 is CASSLPAGTSGPIEQYF. The CDR3, as DNA: TGTGCCAGCAGTTTACCGGCGGGGACTAGCGGACCCATCGAGCAGTACTTC.

With regard to this clone: The same CDR3 can be traced to other DNA sequences in this sample. The V call is TRBV29-1, the J call TRBJ1-4, with 7 bases aligning to TRBD1. V lost 5 bases to trimming and J lost 8 bases; unmatched junction nucleotides: 2. CDR3 length: 11 amino acids. The V gene's germline CDR1 is SQVTM and CDR2 ANQGSEA. CDR3 nucleotides: TGCAGCGTTTTAGGGGGCGAAAAACTGTTTTTT. This codes for CSVLGGEKLFF.